This TCR beta chain was captured in a study of blood T cell repertoires in COVID-19. On the study more broadly: Samples representing acute and convalescent COVID-19 were sourced from the United States, Italy and Spain.

Germline values: CDR1 SGHVS, CDR2 FNYEAQ. V lost 2 bases and J lost 6; bases outside the gene matches: 0. The CDR3 is made up of 13 amino acids. Sequencing was performed with immunoSEQ multiplex PCR; in TCRdb, only in-frame clones are kept and a portion is missing. Among about 230,000 clones listed, 80% to 90% were seen once. The sequence was collected from a man aged 40-50 years who had recovered from COVID-19. The source material was peripheral blood. The V gene is TRBV7-6, the J gene TRBJ2-1; 8 bases agree with TRBD1. CDR3 in DNA: TGTGCCAGCAGCTTAACAGGGGGCAATGAGCAGTTCTTC. This translates into CASSLTGGNEQFF. Together with reference TRBV7-6 and TRBJ2-1, the CDR3 gives the full variable domain: GAGVSQSPRYKVTKRGQDVALRCDPISGHVSLYWYRQALGQGPEFLTYFNYEAQQDKSGLPNDRFSAERPEGSISTLTIQRTEQRDSAMYRCASSLTGGNEQFFGPGTRLTVL.